Below are 3 T cell receptor beta chains sequenced from a single sample in a study of CD8+CD57+ T cells in acquired aplastic anemia (dated by TCRdb to 2017 to 2018). TCRdb names Illumina HiSeq 2000 as the instrument used. Genomic DNA served as template for TCR beta VDJ combination and CDR3 sequence profiling. TCRdb cleaned the public reads at Q25 with fastp, built clones with MiXCR and kept in-frame beta chains. Rows merge per CDR3 protein into single entries with the most common DNA and genes. In this sample the table shows approximately 98,000 distinct CDR3 sequences, roughly two thirds of which occur a single time. The top ten hold 55% to 65% of the sample. Flow cytometry had shown CD8+CD57+ cell expansion in the patients selected for sequencing. The specimen was sorted CD4+, CD8+, or CD8+CD57+ T cells (not recorded which) from PBMCs. The origin of the receptors is a human donor with aplastic anemia.

The chain has TRBV2 and TRBJ1-5, with D unresolved. Trimming took 4 bases from V and 0 from J, leaving 13 bases between them. The CDR3 covers 16 residues. The germline CDR1 and CDR2 sequences are SNHLY and FYNNEI. The CDR3 sequence is CASSVSIGDSNQPQHF. The DNA for the CDR3 is TGTGCCAGCAGTGTAAGTATCGGAGATAGCAATCAGCCCCAGCATTTT.

The rearrangement uses TRBV20-1 and TRBJ1-5; D is perhaps TRBD1 (6 bases). V was shortened by 5 bases and J by 4 bases, with 9 bases between the two germline ends. CDR1 is DFQATT and CDR2 is SNEGSKA in the germline V gene (reference sequence). The CDR3 contains 12 residues. This CDR3 is CSAYRANQPQHF. CDR3 sequence (DNA): TGCAGTGCTTACAGGGCGAATCAGCCCCAGCATTTT.

The rearrangement links TRBV19 to TRBJ2-1; the match to TRBD1 covers 9 bases. The germline gives CDR1 LNHDA, CDR2 SQIVND (reference sequence). V shed 5 bases and J 7 bases; nucleotides not matched to a gene: 12. The CDR3 totals 16 residues. In DNA form, the CDR3 reads TGTGCCAGTAGTCTTCGGACAGGGGAAAATAGGAATGAGCAGTTCTTC. Its translation is CASSLRTGENRNEQFF. The entire variable domain, with the rest obtained from reference TRBV19 and TRBJ2-1, is as follows: DGGITQSPKYLFRKEGQNVTLSCEQNLNHDAMYWYRQDPGQGLRLIYYSQIVNDFQKGDIAEGYSVSREKKESFPLTVTSAQKNPTAFYLCASSLRTGENRNEQFFGPGTRLTVL.